A selection of T cell receptor beta chains follows, all from one sample in a study of cytomegalovirus exposure and HLA in healthy donors. Sequenced by immunoSEQ multiplex PCR; TCRdb stores in-frame clones only, minus some. The sample carries about 130,000 clones, around 8.5% recorded once. Sequencing input: PBMCs. These receptors were collected from a man aged 35 to 55 in good health and CMV-seronegative. The conserved cysteine and the conserved F or W are not part of the CDR3 here.

V gene: TRBV7-2; J gene: TRBJ2-2; CDR3 protein: ASSLRSGGWVSSGELF
V gene: TRBV19; J gene: TRBJ2-3; CDR3 protein: ASSNRADTQY
V gene: TRBV7-9; J gene: NA; CDR3 protein: ASSSNPLAGDHYEQY
V gene: TRBV7-2; J gene: TRBJ1-5; CDR3 protein: ASSTRGQPQH
V gene: TRBV4-3; J gene: TRBJ2-1; CDR3 protein: ASSPQGGLLYNEQF
V gene: TRBV4-1; J gene: TRBJ2-3; CDR3 protein: ASSQGGGLDTQY
V gene: TRBV10-3; J gene: TRBJ1-1; CDR3 protein: ATGGGEGERAF
V gene: TRBV6-5; J gene: TRBJ2-1; CDR3 protein: ASSQGGSYNEQF
V gene: TRBV6-1; J gene: TRBJ2-1; CDR3 protein: ATSLAPNEQF
V gene: TRBV4-2; J gene: TRBJ2-3; CDR3 protein: ASGTSGGALYTQY
V gene: TRBV7-7; J gene: NA; CDR3 protein: ASSPGQGGIYEQY
V gene: TRBV7-6; J gene: TRBJ2-1; CDR3 protein: ASSLGGFSYNEQF
V gene: TRBV6-5; J gene: TRBJ1-1; CDR3 protein: ASSEKWGPNTEAF
V gene: TRBV5-8; J gene: TRBJ1-5; CDR3 protein: ASSPGFQPQH
V gene: TRBV29-1; J gene: TRBJ2-7; CDR3 protein: SVRTSGGDYEQY
V gene: TRBV19; J gene: TRBJ2-4; CDR3 protein: ASSINRVENIQY
V gene: TRBV11-2; J gene: TRBJ2-3; CDR3 protein: ASSLGLELSTDTQY
V gene: TRBV29-1; J gene: TRBJ2-1; CDR3 protein: SVPTSSYNEQF
V gene: TRBV30; J gene: TRBJ2-3; CDR3 protein: AWSVGGETDTQY
V gene: TRBV6-1; J gene: TRBJ2-7; CDR3 protein: ATWGLEGEQY
V gene: TRBV5-1; J gene: TRBJ2-1; CDR3 protein: ASSLDLGGGYNEQF
V gene: TRBV4-1; J gene: TRBJ1-1; CDR3 protein: ATSHGGAGTEAF
V gene: TRBV6-4; J gene: TRBJ2-3; CDR3 protein: DPGHLSTDTQY
V gene: TRBV5-1; J gene: TRBJ1-1; CDR3 protein: ASSFTGGEGTEAF
V gene: TRBV6-6; J gene: TRBJ1-1; CDR3 protein: AIKARWDTEAF
V gene: TRBV11-2; J gene: TRBJ2-3; CDR3 protein: ASSLTGGSTDTQY
V gene: TRBV30; J gene: TRBJ2-5; CDR3 protein: AWAGGGWETQY
V gene: TRBV5-1; J gene: TRBJ2-7; CDR3 protein: ASSLSSGGSYEQY
V gene: TRBV6-5; J gene: TRBJ1-4; CDR3 protein: ASSFQGSEKLF
V gene: TRBV5-1; J gene: TRBJ2-7; CDR3 protein: ASGLPPGAEQY
V gene: TRBV27; J gene: TRBJ2-7; CDR3 protein: ASCLAGPGPYEQY
V gene: TRBV11-3; J gene: TRBJ1-1; CDR3 protein: ASSSQTGAAF
V gene: TRBV14; J gene: TRBJ2-7; CDR3 protein: ASSRGGTYEQY
V gene: TRBV5-1; J gene: TRBJ1-1; CDR3 protein: ASSGITGYEAF
V gene: TRBV9; J gene: TRBJ2-7; CDR3 protein: ASSVEQKTYEQY
V gene: TRBV2; J gene: TRBJ1-4; CDR3 protein: ASSLDRAGEKLF
V gene: TRBV6-5; J gene: TRBJ2-7; CDR3 protein: ASRGQTYEQY
V gene: TRBV12-5; J gene: TRBJ1-6; CDR3 protein: ASGLGQGVNSPLH
V gene: TRBV18; J gene: TRBJ1-4; CDR3 protein: ASSPSRGAGEKLF
V gene: TRBV9; J gene: TRBJ2-2; CDR3 protein: ASSVVGLGDSTGELF
V gene: TRBV28; J gene: TRBJ2-3; CDR3 protein: ASSLSGTGRTDTQY
V gene: TRBV18; J gene: TRBJ1-1; CDR3 protein: ASSLGAPNTEAF
V gene: TRBV5-1; J gene: TRBJ1-1; CDR3 protein: ASSPEVTGSTEAF
V gene: TRBV5-1; J gene: TRBJ1-1; CDR3 protein: ASSLEWGLTEAF
V gene: TRBV7-6; J gene: TRBJ1-6; CDR3 protein: ASSRGTGLNSPLH
V gene: TRBV2; J gene: TRBJ2-3; CDR3 protein: ASRIAGGGSTDTQY
V gene: TRBV7-2; J gene: TRBJ1-4; CDR3 protein: ASSRNGGVKEKLF
V gene: TRBV6-4; J gene: TRBJ1-1; CDR3 protein: ARRGFDTEAF
V gene: TRBV2; J gene: TRBJ2-1; CDR3 protein: ASQLTVLSSYNEQF
V gene: TRBV2; J gene: TRBJ2-7; CDR3 protein: ASSGAASYEQY